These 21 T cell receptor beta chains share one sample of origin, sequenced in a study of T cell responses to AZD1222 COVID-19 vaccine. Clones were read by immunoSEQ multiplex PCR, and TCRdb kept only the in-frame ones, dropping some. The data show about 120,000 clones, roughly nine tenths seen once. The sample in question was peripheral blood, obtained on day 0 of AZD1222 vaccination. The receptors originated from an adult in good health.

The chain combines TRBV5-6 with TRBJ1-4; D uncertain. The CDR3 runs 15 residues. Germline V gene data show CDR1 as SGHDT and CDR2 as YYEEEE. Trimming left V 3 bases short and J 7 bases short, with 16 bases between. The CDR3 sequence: CASSSMAFGVEKLFF. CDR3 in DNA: TGTGCCAGCAGCTCAATGGCGTTCGGGGTTGAAAAACTGTTTTTT.

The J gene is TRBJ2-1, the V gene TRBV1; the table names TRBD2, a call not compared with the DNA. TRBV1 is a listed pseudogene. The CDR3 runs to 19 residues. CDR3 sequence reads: CTSSQGLAGGLTSYNEQFF. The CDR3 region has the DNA TGCACCAGCAGCCAAGGTCTGGCGGGGGGGCTGACTTCCTACAATGAGCAGTTCTTC.

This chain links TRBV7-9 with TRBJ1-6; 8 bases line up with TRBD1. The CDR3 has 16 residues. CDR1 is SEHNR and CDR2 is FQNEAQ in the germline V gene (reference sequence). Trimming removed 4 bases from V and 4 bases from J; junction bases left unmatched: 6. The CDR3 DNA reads TGTGCCAGCAGCTACCGGACAGGGACATATAATTCACCCCTCCACTTT. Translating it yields CASSYRTGTYNSPLHF.

The CDR3 DNA follows: TGTGCCAGCAGTTTTCGAGGAGGCACTGAAGCTTTCTTT. Protein sequence: CASSFRGGTEAFF. The genes are TRBV12-3 or TRBV12-4 and TRBJ1-1; D unclear. This CDR3 region has 13 residues. Trimming shortened V by 3 bases and J by 4 bases, and 9 bases separated the two germline ends.

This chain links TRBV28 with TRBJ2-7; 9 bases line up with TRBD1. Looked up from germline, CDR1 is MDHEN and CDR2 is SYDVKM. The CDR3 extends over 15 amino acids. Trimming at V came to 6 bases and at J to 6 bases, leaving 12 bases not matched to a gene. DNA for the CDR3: TGTGCCAGCAGCCTGGACAGGGGTTTCTCATCCGAGCAGTACTTC. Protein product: CASSLDRGFSSEQYF. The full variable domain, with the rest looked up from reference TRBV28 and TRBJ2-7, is DVKVTQSSRYLVKRTGEKVFLECVQDMDHENMFWYRQDPGLGLRLIYFSYDVKMKEKGDIPEGYSVSREKKERFSLILESASTNQTSMYLCASSLDRGFSSEQYFGPGTRLTVT.

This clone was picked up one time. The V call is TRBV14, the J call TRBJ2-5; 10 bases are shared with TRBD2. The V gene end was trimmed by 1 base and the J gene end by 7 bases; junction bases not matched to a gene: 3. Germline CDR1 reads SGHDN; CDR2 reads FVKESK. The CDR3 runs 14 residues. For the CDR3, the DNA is TGTGCCAGCAGCCAAGTTCCTAGCGGGGGGACCCAGTACTTC. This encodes CASSQVPSGGTQYF.

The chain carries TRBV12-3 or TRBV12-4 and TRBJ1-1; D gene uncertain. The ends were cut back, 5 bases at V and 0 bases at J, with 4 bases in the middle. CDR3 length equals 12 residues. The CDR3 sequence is CASSVLNTEAFF. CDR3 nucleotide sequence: TGTGCCAGCAGTGTACTGAACACTGAAGCTTTCTTT.

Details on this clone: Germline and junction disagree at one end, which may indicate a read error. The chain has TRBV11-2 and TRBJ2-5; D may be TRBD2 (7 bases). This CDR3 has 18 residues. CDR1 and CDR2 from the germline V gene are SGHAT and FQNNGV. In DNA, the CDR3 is TGTGCCAGCAGTTTAGGAGGGGGGGACTCCCCCTTGCGGGAGACCCAGTACTTC. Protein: CASSLGGGDSPLRETQYF.

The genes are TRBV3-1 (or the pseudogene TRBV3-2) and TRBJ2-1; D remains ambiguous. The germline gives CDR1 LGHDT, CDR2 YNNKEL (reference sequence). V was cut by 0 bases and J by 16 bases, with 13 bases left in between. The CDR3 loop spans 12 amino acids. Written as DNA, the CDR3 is TGTGCCAGCAGCCAAGATCTCCGCGAGCGTTTCTTC. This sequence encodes CASSQDLRERFF.

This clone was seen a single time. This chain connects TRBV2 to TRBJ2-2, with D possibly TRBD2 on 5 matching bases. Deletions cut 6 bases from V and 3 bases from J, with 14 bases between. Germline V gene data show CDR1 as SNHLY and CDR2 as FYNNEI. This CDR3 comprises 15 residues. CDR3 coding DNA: TGTGCCAGCAGATTCTCCCTCGGGGACACCGGGGAGCTGTTTTTT. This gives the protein CASRFSLGDTGELFF. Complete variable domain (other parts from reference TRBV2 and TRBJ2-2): EPEVTQTPSHQVTQMGQEVILRCVPISNHLYFYWYRQILGQKVEFLVSFYNNEISEKSEIFDDQFSVERPDGSNFTLKIRSTKLEDSAMYFCASRFSLGDTGELFFGEGSRLTVL.

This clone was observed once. This chain's CDR3 is CASSIGQVEAFF. CDR3 nucleotide sequence: TGTGCCAGTAGTATCGGCCAGGTAGAAGCTTTCTTT. V and J are TRBV19 and TRBJ1-1; D unresolved. Germline assignment: CDR1 LNHDA and CDR2 SQIVND (reference sequence). V was shortened by 3 bases and J by 8 bases, with 10 bases between the two germline ends. This CDR3 has 12 amino acids.

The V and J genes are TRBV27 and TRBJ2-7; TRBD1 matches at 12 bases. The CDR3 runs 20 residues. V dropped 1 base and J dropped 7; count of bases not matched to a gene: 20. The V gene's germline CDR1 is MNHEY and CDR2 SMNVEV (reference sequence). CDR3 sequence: CASSLFIGGTGGPRIGEQYF. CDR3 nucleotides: TGTGCCAGCAGTTTATTTATCGGGGGGACAGGGGGCCCGAGGATTGGGGAGCAGTACTTC.

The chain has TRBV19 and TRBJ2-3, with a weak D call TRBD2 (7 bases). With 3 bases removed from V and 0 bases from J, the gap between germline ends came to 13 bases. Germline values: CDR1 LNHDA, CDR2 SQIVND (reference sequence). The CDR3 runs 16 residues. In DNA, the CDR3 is TGTGCCAGTAGTATGGCGGGGGCCCGAAGCACAGATACGCAGTATTTT. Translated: CASSMAGARSTDTQYF.

CDR3 coding DNA: TGTGCCAGCAGCCACTGCGGACCGAACACTGAAGCTTTCTTT. Protein: CASSHCGPNTEAFF. The J gene is TRBJ1-1, the V gene TRBV3-1 (or the pseudogene TRBV3-2), with D unresolved. The germline V gene encodes CDR1 LGHDT and CDR2 YNNKEL (reference sequence). The CDR3 has 14 residues. Trimming left V 3 bases short and J 1 base short, with 9 bases between.

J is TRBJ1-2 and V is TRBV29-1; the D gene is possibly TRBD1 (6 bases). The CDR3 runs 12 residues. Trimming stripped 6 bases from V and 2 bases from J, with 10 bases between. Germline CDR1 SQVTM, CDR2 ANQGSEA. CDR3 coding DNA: TGCAGCGTCGGGGGCGAGAACTATGGCTACACCTTC. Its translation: CSVGGENYGYTF.

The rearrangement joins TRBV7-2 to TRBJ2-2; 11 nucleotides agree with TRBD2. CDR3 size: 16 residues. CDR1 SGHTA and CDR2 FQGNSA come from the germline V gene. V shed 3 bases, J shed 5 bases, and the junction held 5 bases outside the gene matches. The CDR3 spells CASSFIAGGLTGELFF. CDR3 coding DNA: TGTGCCAGCAGCTTTATAGCGGGAGGGCTGACCGGGGAGCTGTTTTTT. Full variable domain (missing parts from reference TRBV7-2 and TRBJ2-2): GAGVSQSPSNKVTEKGKDVELRCDPISGHTALYWYRQSLGQGLEFLIYFQGNSAPDKSGLPSDRFSAERTGGSVSTLTIQRTQQEDSAVYLCASSFIAGGLTGELFFGEGSRLTVL.

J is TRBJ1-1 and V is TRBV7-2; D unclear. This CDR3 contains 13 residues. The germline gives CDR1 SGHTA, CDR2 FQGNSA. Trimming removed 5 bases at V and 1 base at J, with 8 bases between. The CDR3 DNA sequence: TGTGCCAGCAGCCGTGAATGGAACACTGAAGCTTTCTTT. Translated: CASSREWNTEAFF.

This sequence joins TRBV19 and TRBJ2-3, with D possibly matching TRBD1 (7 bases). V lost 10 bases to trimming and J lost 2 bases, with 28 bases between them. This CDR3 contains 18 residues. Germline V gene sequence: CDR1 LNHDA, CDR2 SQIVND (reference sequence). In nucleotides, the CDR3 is TGTGCCACCTCCTCCCCGGGCGGGGACAGATACGACACAGATACGCAGTATTTT. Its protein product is CATSSPGGDRYDTDTQYF.

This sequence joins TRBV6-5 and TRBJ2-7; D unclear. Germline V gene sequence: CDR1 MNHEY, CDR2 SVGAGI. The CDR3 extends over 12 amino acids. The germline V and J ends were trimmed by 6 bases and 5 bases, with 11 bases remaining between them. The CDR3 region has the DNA TGTGCCAGCAGGAGAGATGTCCACGAGCAGTACTTC. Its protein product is CASRRDVHEQYF.

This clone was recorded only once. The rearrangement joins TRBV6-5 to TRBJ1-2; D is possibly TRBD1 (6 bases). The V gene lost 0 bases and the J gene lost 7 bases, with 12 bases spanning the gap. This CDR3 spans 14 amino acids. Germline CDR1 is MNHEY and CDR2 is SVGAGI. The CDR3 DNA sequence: TGTGCCAGCAGTTACTCAGGGGGTCTCACTGGCTACACCTTC. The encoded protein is CASSYSGGLTGYTF.

CDR3 DNA sequence: TGTGCCAGCAGCCAAGACGACAGGGGTTCACCCCTCCACTTT. Translation: CASSQDDRGSPLHF. This sequence joins TRBV4-2 and TRBJ1-6, with 8 bases aligning to TRBD1. This CDR3 has 14 amino acids. Germline CDR1 and CDR2: LGHNA and YNFKEQ. V was pared by 0 bases and J by 9 bases, with 1 base of the junction left unmatched.